One sample yielded the 11 T cell receptor beta chains listed below, sequenced in a study of blood T cells in healthy people across ages. Alongside a J-beta primer mix, a sample-barcoded 5' primer served in a second PCR lasting roughly 6 to 11 cycles. Each CDR3 protein gets one entry after TCRdb re-called the 5' RACE reads with MiXCR. Found here are roughly 790,000 distinct CDR3 sequences, roughly 41% of them singletons; the top ten hold 20% to 25%. Sample: blood. The source of these receptors is a woman aged 60-70 years in good health.

On this clonotype itself: One end of the junction is discordant with germline, which a read error may explain. The chain links TRBV6-4 to TRBJ2-5, with 11 bases identical to TRBD2. From germline, CDR1 is MRHNA and CDR2 SNTAGT. The CDR3 contains 13 residues. This CDR3 reads CASSASGRETQYF. The CDR3 bases are TGTGCTAGCAGCGCTAGCGGGAGGGAGACCCAGTACTTC.

The V and J genes are TRBV7-2 and TRBJ2-3, with TRBD1 identical over 10 bases. The CDR3 covers 14 residues. Germline V lookup: CDR1 SGHTA, CDR2 FQGNSA. V shed 0 bases and J 7 bases; nucleotides not matched to a gene: 1. CDR3 loop: CASSLAGQGYTQYF. Written as DNA, the CDR3 is TGTGCCAGCAGCTTAGCGGGACAGGGGTATACGCAGTATTTT.

The V and J genes are TRBV6-5 and TRBJ2-3, with 11 nucleotides matching TRBD2. Per the germline V gene, CDR1 is MNHEY and CDR2 is SVGAGI. The J segment lost 0 bases and the V segment lost 4 bases, leaving 6 bases of the junction unmatched. The CDR3 loop spans 17 amino acids. CDR3 protein: CASSFTRTSGSTDTQYF. The CDR3 nucleotides read TGTGCCAGCAGTTTCACTCGGACTAGCGGGAGCACAGATACGCAGTATTTT.

There are a few counts of this clonotype. The rearrangement links TRBV12-3 or TRBV12-4 to TRBJ2-5; either TRBD1 or TRBD2 may fit D (6 bases each). CDR3 size: 14 residues. V was cut by 4 bases and J by 5 bases, with 14 bases left in between. The CDR3 reads CASSSTTRGETQYF. The CDR3 DNA is TGTGCCAGCAGTTCCACGACTAGGGGGGAGACCCAGTACTTC.

This clonotype has a count of ten or more. V is TRBV7-2 and J is TRBJ2-3; 16 positions match TRBD2. This CDR3 has 16 amino acids. CDR1 and CDR2 from the germline V gene are SGHTA and FQGNSA. V lost 3 bases to trimming and J lost 3 bases; unmatched junction nucleotides: 0. The CDR3 sequence is CASSLGLAGGTDTQYF. For the CDR3, the DNA is TGTGCCAGCAGCTTGGGACTAGCGGGGGGGACAGATACGCAGTATTTT.

This chain uses TRBV9 with TRBJ2-3, with D perhaps matching TRBD1 or TRBD2 (6 bases each). CDR1 is SGDLS, CDR2 YYNGEE, per germline. The V and J ends lost 3 bases and 5 bases respectively, with 22 bases between them. The CDR3 sequence is 17 residues long. CDR3 loop: CASSGRAILGGGDTQYF. DNA for the CDR3: TGTGCCAGCAGCGGTAGAGCGATTCTAGGAGGGGGAGATACGCAGTATTTT.

This clonotype occurred many times. The V call is TRBV9, the J call TRBJ1-2, with TRBD1 matching over 11 bases. The CDR3 totals 15 residues. Germline V gene data show CDR1 as SGDLS and CDR2 as YYNGEE. V lost 0 bases to trimming and J lost 4 bases; unmatched junction nucleotides: 2. CDR3 protein: CASSVAGTGGYGYTF. The CDR3 DNA follows: TGTGCCAGCAGCGTAGCGGGGACAGGGGGCTATGGCTACACCTTC.

A few counts support this clonotype. This chain uses TRBV5-8 with TRBJ2-7; D call uncertain. This CDR3 region has 13 residues. V gave up 7 bases and J gave up 3 bases, with 14 bases separating them. CDR1 is SGHTS, CDR2 YDEGEE, per germline. The CDR3 nucleotides read TGTGCCAGCCCCCCGACTGGGATCTACGAGCAGTACTTC. Its protein is CASPPTGIYEQYF.

J is TRBJ2-7 and V is TRBV6-1; D could derive from TRBD1 or TRBD2 (5 bases each). The CDR3 runs to 15 residues. V was trimmed by 5 bases and J by 2 bases, leaving 16 bases between them. Germline loops: CDR1 MNHNS, CDR2 SASEGT. The CDR3 reads CASSQTGTATYEQYF. In nucleotides, the CDR3 is TGTGCCAGCAGTCAAACCGGGACCGCGACCTACGAGCAGTACTTC.

This clonotype was counted only a few times. The chain is built from TRBV5-1 and TRBJ2-3; 9 nucleotides match TRBD2. This CDR3 comprises 16 residues. Germline CDR1 reads SGHRS; CDR2 reads YFSETQ. After removal of 3 bases from V and 2 bases from J, the junction contained 7 bases not matched to a gene. In DNA, the CDR3 is TGCGCCAGCAGCTGGTATAGCGGGGGAACCACAGATACGCAGTATTTT. Amino acids: CASSWYSGGTTDTQYF.

This clonotype was counted once. At one end, the junction sequence differs from germline, possibly due to a read error. The V gene is TRBV13, the J gene TRBJ1-5, with 9 nucleotides matching TRBD1. Per germline, CDR1 PRHDT and CDR2 FYEKMQ (reference sequence). CDR3 size: 16 residues. This CDR3 reads CASNLGTGLGNQPQHF. DNA of the CDR3: TGTGCCAGCAACTTAGGGACAGGGTTGGGCAATCAACCCCAGCATTTT.